The rows below give T cell receptor beta chains drawn from one sample of a study of PD-1 blockade in classical Hodgkin lymphoma. Some clones are missing from TCRdb's copy, which holds only in-frame ones; the method was immunoSEQ multiplex PCR. In the table there are more than 15,000 clones, approximately 60% of which are singletons. Specimen: peripheral blood mononuclear cells (PBMCs), collected before the second cycle of nivolumab. The receptors shown here come from a human donor with classical Hodgkin lymphoma. CDR3s include the opening cysteine and the closing phenylalanine or tryptophan. Each record gives: clone size, J gene, V gene, D gene, CDR3 protein, CDR3 DNA. A D gene is named only where the DNA matches it firmly. Size is omitted from some rows. Given values are once, few, many or a class for expanded clones.

NA | TRBJ1-2 | TRBV5-4 | NA | CASSPYKLHGYTF | TGTGCCAGCAGTCCCTACAAGTTGCATGGCTACACCTTC
NA | TRBJ1-2 | TRBV28 | NA | CASPPLIHGYTF | TGTGCCAGCCCACCTCTTATTCACGGCTACACCTTC
NA | TRBJ2-7 | TRBV5-1 | NA | CASSPGTVGYEQYF | TGCGCCAGCAGCCCCGGGACTGTAGGCTACGAGCAGTACTTC
NA | TRBJ2-7 | TRBV6-6 | NA | CASSPGAYEQYF | TGTGCCAGCAGTCCCGGGGCCTACGAGCAGTACTTC
NA | TRBJ2-7 | TRBV9 | TRBD2 | CASSPGLAGGSYEQYF | TGTGCCAGCAGCCCAGGACTAGCGGGAGGTTCCTACGAGCAGTACTTC
NA | TRBJ2-7 | TRBV7-8 | TRBD1 | CASSLSQGREQYF | TGTGCCAGCAGCTTGTCACAGGGGCGGGAGCAGTACTTC
NA | TRBJ2-1 | TRBV28 | TRBD2 | CASRAGLAIFNEQFF | TGTGCCAGCAGGGCGGGACTAGCGATCTTCAATGAGCAGTTCTTC
NA | TRBJ2-5 | TRBV7-8 | TRBD2 | CASSLRPGGQETQYF | TGTGCCAGCAGCTTACGACCCGGGGGGCAAGAGACCCAGTACTTC
NA | TRBJ2-7 | TRBV10-1 | TRBD1 | CANERWDRESYEQYF | TGCGCCAACGAGAGGTGGGACAGGGAGAGCTACGAGCAGTACTTC
few | TRBJ1-2 | TRBV27 | TRBD1 | CAGVYRGLIYGYTF | TGTGCCGGAGTATACAGGGGGCTAATCTATGGCTACACCTTC
NA | TRBJ2-7 | TRBV5-1 | NA | CASSLVADDNEQYF | TGCGCCAGCAGCTTGGTAGCGGATGACAACGAGCAGTACTTC
NA | TRBJ2-2 | TRBV5-1 | NA | CASRTTNTGELFF | TGCGCCAGCAGGACAACGAACACCGGGGAGCTGTTTTTT
NA | TRBJ2-3 | TRBV5-4 | NA | CASSAGGYTQYF | TGTGCCAGCAGCGCAGGAGGGTATACGCAGTATTTT
few | TRBJ1-3 | TRBV9 | NA | CASSVEGSAGNTIYF | TGTGCCAGCAGCGTGGAGGGGAGCGCTGGAAACACCATATATTTT
NA | TRBJ1-5 | TRBV5-1 | NA | CASSPGKGQPQHF | TGCGCCAGCAGTCCAGGGAAAGGTCAGCCCCAGCATTTT
NA | TRBJ2-3 | TRBV4-2 | NA | CASSLKLGLTDTQYF | TGTGCCAGCAGCCTCAAACTAGGACTGACGGATACGCAGTATTTT
NA | TRBJ1-1 | TRBV5-1 | TRBD1 | CASSLSRGRTEAFF | TGCGCCAGCAGCTTGTCCAGGGGGCGAACTGAAGCTTTCTTT
NA | TRBJ1-1 | TRBV19 | NA | CASSWGDSLKTEAFF | TGTGCCAGTAGTTGGGGAGATAGCCTGAAGACTGAAGCTTTCTTT
NA | TRBJ1-6 | TRBV30 | NA | CAWSVTASPLHF | TGTGCCTGGAGTGTAACTGCTTCACCCCTCCACTTT
NA | TRBJ1-6 | TRBV7-8 | NA | CASSSGGSYNSPLHF | TGTGCCAGCAGCTCGGGGGGTTCGTATAATTCACCCCTCCACTTT
NA | TRBJ1-2 | TRBV9 | NA | CASSVASGEGYGYTF | TGTGCCAGCAGCGTAGCTTCAGGCGAGGGCTATGGCTACACCTTC
NA | TRBJ2-1 | TRBV19 | TRBD2 | CASSTLAGGVNEQFF | TGTGCCAGTAGTACCCTCGCGGGAGGGGTCAATGAGCAGTTCTTC
NA | TRBJ2-1 | TRBV10-3 | TRBD1 | CAISELTGDNEQFF | TGTGCCATCAGTGAGTTGACAGGGGACAATGAGCAGTTCTTC
NA | TRBJ2-7 | TRBV2 | NA | CASKELSGASYEQYF | TGTGCCAGCAAGGAGTTGTCAGGGGCTAGTTACGAGCAGTACTTC
NA | TRBJ2-2 | TRBV5-1 | TRBD1 | CASSPNRQGAIGELFF | TGCGCCAGCAGCCCAAATCGACAGGGGGCAATCGGGGAGCTGTTTTTT
once | TRBJ2-7 | TRBV5-1 | TRBD1 | CASSTGQGQYGQYF | TGCGCCAGCAGCACTGGACAGGGTCAATACGGGCAGTACTTC
NA | TRBJ2-7 | TRBV28 | NA | CASSLGYEQYF | TGTGCCAGCAGTTTGGGGTACGAGCAGTACTTC
NA | TRBJ2-1 | TRBV5-5 | NA | CASKLQVTDEQFF | TGTGCCAGCAAACTACAGGTGACTGATGAGCAGTTCTTC
once | TRBJ1-2 | TRBV11-2 | NA | CASSLGRDGYTF | TGTGCCAGCAGCTTAGGCCGGGATGGCTACACCTTC
NA | TRBJ1-2 | TRBV2 | NA | CASSARLEGYTF | TGTGCCAGCAGTGCAAGGTTAGAGGGCTACACCTTC